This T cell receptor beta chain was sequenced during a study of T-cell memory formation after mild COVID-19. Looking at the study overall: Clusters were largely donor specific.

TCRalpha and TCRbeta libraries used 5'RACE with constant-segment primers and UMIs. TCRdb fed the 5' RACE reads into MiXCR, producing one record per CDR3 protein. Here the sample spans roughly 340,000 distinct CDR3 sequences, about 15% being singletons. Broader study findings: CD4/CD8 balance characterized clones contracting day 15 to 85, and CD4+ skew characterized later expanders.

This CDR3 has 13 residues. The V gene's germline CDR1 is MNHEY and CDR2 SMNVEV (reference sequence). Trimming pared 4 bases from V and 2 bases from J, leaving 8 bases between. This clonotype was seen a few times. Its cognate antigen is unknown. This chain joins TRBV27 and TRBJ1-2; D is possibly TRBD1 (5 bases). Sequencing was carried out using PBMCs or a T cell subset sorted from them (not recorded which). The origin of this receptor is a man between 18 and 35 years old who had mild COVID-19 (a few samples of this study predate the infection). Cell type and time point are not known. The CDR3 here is CASSWGVNYGYTF. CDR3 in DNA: TGTGCCAGCAGTTGGGGCGTAAACTATGGCTACACCTTC.